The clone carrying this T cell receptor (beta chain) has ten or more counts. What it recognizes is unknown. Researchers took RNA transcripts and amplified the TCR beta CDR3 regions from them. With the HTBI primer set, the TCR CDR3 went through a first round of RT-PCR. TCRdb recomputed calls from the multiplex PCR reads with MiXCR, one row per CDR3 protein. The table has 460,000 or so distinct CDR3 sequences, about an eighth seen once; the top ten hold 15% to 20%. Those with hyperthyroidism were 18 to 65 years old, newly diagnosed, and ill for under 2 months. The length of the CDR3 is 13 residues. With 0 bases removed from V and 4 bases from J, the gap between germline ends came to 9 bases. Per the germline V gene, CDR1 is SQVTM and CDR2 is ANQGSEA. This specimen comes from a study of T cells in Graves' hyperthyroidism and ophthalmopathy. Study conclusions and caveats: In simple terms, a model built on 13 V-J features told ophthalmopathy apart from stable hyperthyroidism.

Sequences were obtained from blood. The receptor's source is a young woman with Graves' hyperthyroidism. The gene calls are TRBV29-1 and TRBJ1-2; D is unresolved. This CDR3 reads CSVEDGRIYGYTF. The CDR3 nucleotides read TGCAGCGTTGAAGATGGACGGATCTATGGCTACACCTTC.